The entry below describes one TCR beta chain. Its antigen is unknown. This entry belongs to a study of siplizumab effects on memory and regulatory T cells. Regarding the study as a whole: Proliferating siplizumab-cultured Tregs lacked confirmed suppressive function. The study found naive T cells seemingly more diverse than memory cells and seemingly major alloresponse contributors.

Only in-frame clones appear in the TCRdb table, and some are missing; sequencing was by immunoSEQ multiplex PCR. The sample consists of tens of thousands of clones, about 97% of them appearing once. In a few donor pairs, unstimulated naive, memory, effector memory and TEMRA subsets were sequenced. Trimming cost V 3 bases and J 6 bases; bases outside gene matches: 8. Germline CDR1 SGDLS, CDR2 YYNGEE. This CDR3 region has 14 residues. The sequencing input was naive CD8+ T cells sorted from blood. The chain carries TRBV9 and TRBJ1-1; the match to TRBD1 covers 7 bases. The TCR originated in a human donor in good health. The chain's CDR3 is CASSARDSSPEAFF. In DNA, the CDR3 is TGTGCCAGCAGCGCCCGGGACAGTTCCCCTGAAGCTTTCTTT.